This is a list of T cell receptor beta chains from one sample in a study of human T cells and chemical hapten exposure. MiXCR was run by TCRdb on the RACE reads, yielding one entry per CDR3 protein. The table shows about 270,000 distinct CDR3 sequences, with around 7.3% occurring only once. Sequences were derived from whole blood, sampled in connection with sensitization to the hapten diphenylcyclopropenone (DPC). The receptor source for this set is a young man with alopecia areata. Some clones in this sample may be carry-over from other donors' samples. Both conserved end residues are part of each CDR3. A D gene is named only where the DNA matches it firmly. A clone size is listed for some rows: how often the clone was seen (once, few, many), or a class if it is expanded.

d_call j_call clone_size v_call cdr3_aa cdr3_nt
TRBD1 TRBJ1-1 . TRBV7-9 CASSAPLRQGLNTEAFF TGTGCCAGCAGCGCACCTCTCCGACAGGGACTGAACACTGAAGCTTTCTTT
TRBD2 TRBJ2-1 . TRBV28 CASSLSGGANKNEQFF TGTGCCAGCAGTCTATCCGGGGGGGCAAACAAGAATGAGCAGTTCTTC
. TRBJ1-5 few TRBV11-2 CASSRNPGGLRGQPQHF TGTGCCAGCAGCCGAAATCCCGGTGGGTTGAGGGGCCAGCCCCAGCATTTT
. TRBJ1-2 few TRBV6-1 CASSEGQYNYGYTF TGTGCCAGCAGTGAAGGTCAATATAACTATGGCTACACCTTC
. TRBJ2-3 . TRBV2 CASSESEVSRTDTQYF TGTGCCAGCAGTGAATCGGAAGTCTCACGCACAGATACGCAGTATTTT
. TRBJ2-1 . TRBV4-3 CASSQLDSLPSYNEQFF TGCGCCAGCAGCCAACTCGACAGCTTACCCTCCTACAATGAGCAGTTCTTC
. TRBJ2-1 . TRBV28 CASSLGVRGVRNEQFF TGTGCCAGCAGTTTAGGGGTGCGCGGTGTGAGGAATGAGCAGTTCTTC
. TRBJ1-2 . TRBV7-9 CASITDTEYGYTF TGTGCCAGCATCACCGACACAGAGTATGGCTACACCTTC
. TRBJ2-7 . TRBV29-1 CSVEIRGYEQYF TGCAGCGTTGAAATCCGGGGTTACGAGCAGTACTTC
. TRBJ2-7 few TRBV20-1 CSARLGPTDEQYF TGCAGTGCTCGCCTGGGCCCGACGGACGAGCAGTACTTC
. TRBJ1-4 . TRBV4-1 CASSQGTTNEKLFF TGCGCCAGCAGTCAAGGGACCACCAATGAAAAACTGTTTTTT
TRBD1 TRBJ2-3 many TRBV24-1 CATSDAGGATDTQYF TGTGCCACCAGTGATGCAGGGGGCGCGACAGATACGCAGTATTTT
. TRBJ2-1 many TRBV7-9 CASSLEGDYNEQFF TGTGCCAGCAGCTTAGAAGGGGATTACAATGAGCAGTTCTTC
. TRBJ1-1 few TRBV7-9 CASSRDLEAFF TGTGCCAGCAGCCGGGACCTTGAAGCTTTCTTT
TRBD1 TRBJ2-1 few TRBV14 CASSLDRAPTYNEQFF TGTGCCAGCAGCCTCGACAGGGCCCCAACCTACAATGAGCAGTTCTTC
. TRBJ1-1 few TRBV27 CASRGHRNTEAFF TGTGCCAGCAGAGGTCACAGAAACACTGAAGCTTTCTTT
TRBD1 TRBJ1-6 . TRBV27 CASSPDRPHSPLHF TGTGCCAGCAGTCCGGACAGGCCTCATTCACCCCTCCACTTT
. TRBJ2-1 many TRBV10-3 CAISVLREGVNEQFF TGTGCCATCAGTGTTTTGAGGGAAGGGGTCAATGAGCAGTTCTTC
. TRBJ1-1 few TRBV5-1 CASSLFGENTEAFF TGCGCCAGCAGCTTGTTTGGGGAGAACACTGAAGCTTTCTTT
TRBD1 TRBJ1-1 few TRBV12-3/TRBV12-4 CASRLDRTNTEAFF TGTGCCAGCAGACTGGACAGGACGAACACTGAAGCTTTCTTT
TRBD1 TRBJ1-1 . TRBV20-1 CSARGMDRTNTEAFF TGCAGTGCTAGGGGAATGGACAGGACTAACACTGAAGCTTTCTTT
TRBD1 TRBJ1-4 . TRBV5-1 CASSSDREGEKLFF TGCGCCAGCAGTTCTGACAGGGAGGGAGAAAAACTGTTTTTT
. TRBJ1-5 many TRBV6-2/TRBV6-3 CASSRFPGTSKVGGQPQHF TGTGCCAGCAGCCGATTCCCCGGGACCTCGAAGGTCGGTGGTCAGCCCCAGCATTTT
. TRBJ2-5 few TRBV12-3/TRBV12-4 CASSNTRVETQYF TGTGCCAGCAGTAACACACGGGTGGAGACCCAGTACTTC
. TRBJ1-1 . TRBV27 CASSLLGSRTEAFF TGTGCCAGCAGTTTACTGGGGTCGAGGACTGAAGCTTTCTTT
. TRBJ2-7 few TRBV4-1 CASSHGEGAYEQYF TGCGCCAGCAGCCATGGCGAGGGAGCCTACGAGCAGTACTTC
TRBD1 TRBJ2-1 . TRBV11-2 CASSFRGQRYNEQFF TGTGCCAGCAGCTTTAGGGGGCAAAGATACAATGAGCAGTTCTTC
TRBD1 TRBJ2-3 many TRBV29-1 CSVEDDRESTDTQYF TGCAGCGTTGAAGATGACAGGGAGAGCACAGATACGCAGTATTTT